This T cell receptor (beta chain) was sequenced during a study of cytomegalovirus exposure and HLA in healthy donors (dated by TCRdb to the late 2010s). About the study as a whole: In an earlier analysis of fewer than 750 of the donors, 276 Gb of sequence data and just under 120 million unique TCR beta sequences from approximately 180 million T cells were reported. The study was designed to test whether signatures of past pathogen exposure could be identified by cataloging public T cell receptors. The study combined high-throughput TCR immunosequencing, statistical association of individual TCRs with disease status, and machine learning to predict cytomegalovirus infection status. On average, roughly 240,000 unique TCR beta nucleotide sequences were sequenced per donor among several hundred genotyped donors of the cohort, with roughly 19% of those sequences being non-productive. The number of donors typed differed by locus, with roughly 620-640 for A, B, C, DRB1 and DQB1, more than 500 for DQA1, 600 to 610 for DPA1, and around 430 for DPB1. Several DR-DQ haplotypes were handled as single units for association and clustering, since linkage in the cohort was strong. In a later analysis, previously published TCR beta repertoires from 670 or so donors were re-analyzed and high-resolution HLA genotyping was added so that TCR occurrence patterns could be studied. A separate validation cohort of over a hundred different subjects was used in addition to the approximately 700-subject first cohort. Genome-wide SNP genotypes for about 65% of the roughly 670 donors were used in a later genetic analysis, which treated that subset as a discovery cohort. All discovery cohort repertoires had been generated using a single sequencing platform. The T cell repertoires of 666 subjects were profiled by immunosequencing and related to cytomegalovirus serostatus. Donor age, sex, ethnicity and CMV serostatus were compiled alongside the repertoire data. Among the roughly 400 genotyped donors, approximately 77% belonged to the genetic ancestry cluster associated with self-reported Caucasian donors. To decide whether each TCR beta V gene segment behaved as functional or pseudogenic, an earlier analysis of over 500 of the donors relied on high-throughput TCR beta sequencing. An early release that covered around 590 HLA-typed donors contained approximately 300 gigabases of sequencing data and some 87 million unique TCR sequences. HLA typing covered class I and class II loci at four-digit resolution. Rather than using new phenotypic data, the later analysis identified candidate immune exposures from TCR beta sequences and from how often those sequences occurred across donors. What the research found in general, with its limitations: A later analysis found that most CMV-associated TCR beta chains appeared HLA-restricted, with HLA associations seemingly driven largely by CMV exposure. According to the authors, the approach could potentially be generalized to other disease states and immunological phenotypes. In a later analysis, HLA-associated TCR beta chains showed more clonal expansion and lower generation probabilities than non-associated chains that were equally common. The presence/absence analyses assumed that sequencing depth was roughly uniform across donors, and that assumption may not be true. Strong co-occurrence of HLA alleles, especially DR and DQ, made assigning TCR associations to individual alleles difficult. HLA typing was unavailable for some donors at each locus, so association tests used only the typed subset. A later analysis associated about 16,000 TCR beta sequences with specific HLA alleles at a false discovery rate of 0.05. This cohort had only TCR beta chains sequenced, and the lack of alpha or paired-chain data limited which features could be detected. The sequencing pipeline was judged likely to have produced a cluster of highly shared sequence variants as a technical artifact. A few of the identified cytomegalovirus-associated TCR beta chains were confirmed in vitro to be specific for cytomegalovirus antigens. Correlated functional status among segregating V segments might reflect linkage disequilibrium, but an unknown experimental factor could not be ruled out. In a later genetic analysis, fewer N-insertions in productive TCRs were reported among donors in an Asian-associated ancestry cluster than the roughly 710-donor mean. The earlier analysis of 587 of the donors excluded approximately 17 rarely observed V segments, including chromosome 9 orphons, because counts were too low. In both the original and validation cohorts, the classifier was reported to diagnose cytomegalovirus status with high specificity and sensitivity. In a later analysis, the rate of TCR association differed among HLA loci, with DRB1 alleles having the most associated TCRs and HLA-C alleles having the fewest. A later genetic analysis associated a missense DCLRE1C variant with V-gene and J-gene trimming of TCR beta chains, and an independent cohort replicated the association. The study listed over 150 TCR beta chains as associated with cytomegalovirus. A further reported finding was that TCR beta sequences accurately predicted the HLA-A and HLA-B alleles for most subjects in the first cohort. In an earlier analysis of 587 of the donors, most TCR beta V segments appeared in productive rearrangements about 90% or about 30% of the time, broadly matching IMGT annotations. The only immune exposure information available for the cohort was CMV serostatus. While some public TCRs were present in many individuals, most TCR sequences turned up only very rarely across donors. According to a later analysis, parvovirus B19, influenza, CMV and Epstein-Barr virus appeared linked to several top co-occurrence clusters.

Receptors were amplified or captured by the immunoSEQ multiplex PCR assay. A mixture of 60 forward primers for TCR Vbeta segments and 13 reverse primers for TCR Jbeta segments was used in the multiplex PCR. The CDR3 region of rearranged TCR beta genes was amplified from genomic DNA by a multiplex PCR assay. Amplified TCR beta libraries were sequenced as 87-base-pair reads on the Illumina HiSeq System. Turning to the authors' computational methods: A later analysis tallied 75 million to 85 million unique TCR beta chains across the 600 to 700 repertoires, and around 9.9 million of those chains were shared by two or more donors. Raw reads were error-corrected and collapsed into unique sequences by a nearest-neighbor algorithm in which closely related sequences were merged to remove PCR and sequencing errors. CDR3 sequences were aligned to IMGT reference sequences to assign V, D and J gene segments. For a sequence to be retained, a match of at least six nucleotides to both a V gene segment and a J gene segment was required. Rearrangements were called productive when the CDR3 lacked stop codons and stayed in frame with V and J; all others were non-productive. CDR3 was defined by IMGT convention, running from the second conserved V-encoded cysteine to the conserved J-encoded phenylalanine. In an earlier analysis of around 600 of the donors, sequences lacking an unambiguous match to a single V gene segment were excluded. In an earlier analysis of 450 to 700 of the donors, V segments were called functional above 56.7% productive rearrangements and were called segregating when the between-donor standard deviation exceeded 5%. To diagnose cytomegalovirus status from the catalog of TCR beta chain sequences, a statistical classification framework was built. In a later analysis, TCR nucleotide sequences were compared against IMGT/GENE-DB human TR gene sequences so that V and J genes could be assigned. The TCRdist pipeline was used in a later analysis to assign CDR3 sequences and most-parsimonious VDJ recombination scenarios. In a later analysis, every TCR beta chain was defined by the combination of its CDR3 amino acid sequence and its V-gene family, and reads without a unique V-gene family were dropped. A later analysis removed 600 or so highly shared, low-generation-probability nucleotide sequences to deal with suspected cross-contamination and a sequencing artifact. A later analysis calculated a clonal expansion index for each public chain from normalized within-repertoire ranks of inferred template counts. In a later analysis, generation probabilities were computed with a VDJ recombination model fitted to out-of-frame rearrangements, and the resulting probabilities were checked against IGoR. A later analysis scored TCR-TCR, TCR-HLA and TCR-CMV co-occurrence with hypergeometric tests, applying a repertoire-size bias correction to TCR pairs. In a later analysis, false discovery rates were estimated by permuting HLA or CMV assignments 20 times. In a later analysis, co-occurring TCRs were grouped using DBSCAN, and TCRdist sequence similarity was added for clustering within HLA-allele-positive subsets. For co-occurrence clustering, repertoires with fewer than 30,000 or more than 120,000 public chains were excluded, along with five or six repertoires with anomalous nucleotide sharing. What TCRdb holds here is the immuneACCESS table cut down to in-frame rearrangements. Part of the clones is not present; checked against another copy, under half of the missing clones reflect an unresolved V gene, and the others are unexplained. Clonal size and the V and J genes are those of that table, whereas D and trimming came from the DNA. This sample gives about 69,000 clones in total; around 68% of them show up just once. The ten largest clones represent around 9.9% of the sample.

In regard to this clone: It has no known antigen specificity. No much larger clone exists at a distance of one base, and base qualities are not known.

The cohort comprised 666 healthy bone marrow donors. Cohort members were all nominally healthy when sampled, although unrecorded immune exposures were likely present. The donor was CMV seronegative and belonged to the group of several hundred seronegative cohort members. A peripheral blood sample was provided by each donor, and peripheral blood mononuclear cells were used for TCR beta sequencing. Genomic DNA extraction from the blood cell samples was performed with the Qiagen DNeasy Blood Extraction Kit. Material for sequencing was PBMCs. The sequence derives from a young woman in good health and CMV-seronegative.

The CDR3 has the sequence CASSYGQGLHGYTF. The DNA reads TGTGCCAGCAGTTACGGACAGGGACTTCACGGCTACACCTTC. Recombination linked TRBV6-5 to TRBJ1-2, and TRBD1 aligns with 8 junction nucleotides. Looking up the germline V gene yields CDR1 MNHEY and CDR2 SVGAGI. The CDR3 numbers 14 residues from cysteine through phenylalanine. Only CDR3 DNA remains: 42 bases, in frame from the first base. Compared with germline, V lacks 2 bases and J lacks 8 bases; bases without a gene match: 7.